This TCR beta chain came from a study of CXCR3-negative and CXCR3-positive naive CD8 T cells. Across the whole study: About 135 million TRB reads in total, about 1.5 +/- 0.3 million per library. General study results and limits: High diversity, comparable across both naive subsets, contrasted with much lower diversity in memory CD8+ cells. When CXCR3-positive naive cells were set against CXCR3-negative naive cells, the former had more hydrophobic TRB CDR3s.

As to this clonotype: Its target is not known.

There are 12 residues in the CDR3. Germline V lookup: CDR1 ENHRY, CDR2 SYGVKD. Libraries of TRB cDNA were made by 5' RACE and carried UMIs. TCRdb reprocessed the 5' RACE reads and stores each CDR3 protein as one record, lacking DNA. Here the sample table reports about 120,000 distinct CDR3 sequences. The naive CD8+ gate required CD45RO-CCR7+CD27+CD95- phenotype. The sequence came from a human donor in good health. Some clones in this sample may be carry-over from other donors' samples. This chain uses TRBV10-3 with TRBJ2-1. The specimen was naive CXCR3+ CD8+ T cells from blood. Specified subset: CD45RO-CCR7+CD27+CD95- naive CD8+ T cells expressing CXCR3 (TNR3+). The CDR3 reads CAISAPYNEQFF.